This is a list of T cell receptor beta chains from one sample in a study of response to subunit inactivated influenza vaccine. Using its own MiXCR run on the RT-PCR reads, TCRdb lists one record per CDR3 protein. The sample records under 200,000 distinct CDR3 sequences, roughly 11% being singletons. Sequences were derived from non-naive T cells sorted from PBMCs, sampled 35 to 45 days after vaccination. These receptors came from a man in his forties or fifties who received an inactivated influenza vaccine. CDR3s include the opening cysteine and the closing phenylalanine or tryptophan. A D gene is named only where the DNA matches it firmly. Clone size appears in some rows only: once, few, many, or a class for an expanded clone.

15	.	TRBJ2-5	TRBV6-5	many	CASSFTVEGLETQYF	TGTGCCAGCAGTTTCACTGTGGAGGGTCTAGAGACCCAGTACTTC
14	.	TRBJ1-1	TRBV20-1	.	CSGPEGFMNTEAFF	TGCAGTGGGCCAGAGGGCTTTATGAACACTGAAGCTTTCTTT
16	TRBD1	TRBJ2-2	TRBV24-1	many	CATSNSWTGYTGELFF	TGTGCCACCAGTAATTCCTGGACAGGGTACACCGGGGAGCTGTTTTTT
14	.	TRBJ2-5	TRBV5-6	.	CASSLWLAPETQYF	TGTGCCAGCAGCTTGTGGCTAGCCCCGGAGACCCAGTACTTC
12	.	TRBJ2-3	TRBV20-1	many	CSARVLGDTQYF	TGCAGTGCTAGAGTCCTAGGAGATACGCAGTATTTT
12	.	TRBJ1-2	TRBV5-1	few	CASSPGGAGYTF	TGCGCCAGCAGTCCCGGGGGCGCGGGCTACACCTTC
13	.	TRBJ1-5	TRBV4-1	many	CASSPDPRRPQHF	TGCGCCAGCAGCCCTGACCCCCGGCGGCCCCAGCATTTT
15	TRBD2	TRBJ2-1	TRBV12-3/TRBV12-4	many	CASSRLAGAFFEQFF	TGTGCCAGCAGCCGTCTAGCGGGGGCCTTTTTTGAGCAGTTCTTC
14	.	TRBJ2-3	TRBV5-5	few	CASSLTTTTDTQYF	TGTGCCAGCAGCTTGACTACCACCACAGATACGCAGTATTTT
15	TRBD1	TRBJ2-1	TRBV6-1	many	CASKKQGQALDEQFF	TGTGCCAGCAAAAAACAAGGACAGGCGCTGGATGAGCAGTTCTTC
16	.	TRBJ2-5	TRBV12-3/TRBV12-4	.	CASRPGQGEGKETQYF	TGTGCCAGCAGACCCGGCCAGGGGGAGGGCAAAGAGACCCAGTACTTC
14	.	TRBJ2-7	TRBV9	many	CASSPGTESYEQYF	TGTGCCAGCAGCCCCGGGACTGAATCCTACGAGCAGTACTTC
13	.	TRBJ2-2	TRBV7-8	.	CASSLAEVGELFF	TGTGCCAGCAGCTTAGCGGAGGTCGGGGAGCTGTTTTTT
16	TRBD2	TRBJ2-1	TRBV3-1	many	CASSQGLPSGGNEQFF	TGTGCCAGCAGCCAGGGCTTACCTAGCGGGGGCAATGAGCAGTTCTTC
13	.	TRBJ2-3	TRBV20-1	few	CSASTIYTDTQYF	TGCAGTGCTAGTACGATTTACACAGATACGCAGTATTTT
16	TRBD2	TRBJ2-1	TRBV2	.	CASSEPTSGGHNEQFF	TGTGCCAGCAGTGAGCCGACTAGCGGGGGGCACAATGAGCAGTTCTTC
18	TRBD2	TRBJ2-1	TRBV4-3	few	CASSQDWSSGTPYNEQFF	TGCGCCAGCAGCCAAGATTGGTCTAGCGGGACCCCCTACAATGAGCAGTTCTTC
17	.	TRBJ1-6	TRBV4-3	few	CASSPLDKSSYNSPLHF	TGCGCCAGCAGCCCCTTGGACAAGAGCTCCTATAATTCACCCCTCCACTTT
13	.	TRBJ2-7	TRBV30	.	CAWSVLGTTEQYF	TGTGCCTGGAGTGTACTGGGAACAACCGAGCAGTACTTC
16	TRBD2	TRBJ2-3	TRBV10-3	few	CAISASGTSGSDTQYF	TGTGCCATCAGTGCATCCGGGACTAGCGGATCAGATACGCAGTATTTT
11	.	TRBJ1-2	TRBV12-3/TRBV12-4	many	CASSSLYGYTF	TGTGCCAGCAGTTCACTATATGGCTACACCTTC
16	.	TRBJ2-7	TRBV5-1	.	CASSNSNLLSSYEQYF	TGCGCCAGCAGCAACAGCAACCTGTTAAGCTCCTACGAGCAGTACTTC
14	.	TRBJ2-7	TRBV11-1	many	CASSTRQELYEQYF	TGTGCCAGCAGCACTCGACAGGAACTCTACGAGCAGTACTTC
13	.	TRBJ2-5	TRBV9	few	CASSTGQKETQYF	TGTGCCAGCAGTACTGGACAGAAAGAGACCCAGTACTTC
13	.	TRBJ1-1	TRBV4-3	few	CASSQFPNTEAFF	TGCGCCAGCAGCCAATTCCCGAACACTGAAGCTTTCTTT
13	.	TRBJ1-2	TRBV10-3	many	CAISEDPNYGYTF	TGTGCCATCAGTGAGGACCCTAACTATGGCTACACCTTC
14	TRBD1	TRBJ1-2	TRBV9	.	CASSVGQGNYGYTF	TGTGCCAGCAGCGTAGGACAGGGGAACTATGGCTACACCTTC
12	TRBD1	TRBJ1-2	TRBV20-1	few	CSAGDRADGYTF	TGCAGTGCTGGAGACAGGGCTGACGGCTACACCTTC
13	.	TRBJ2-5	TRBV11-2	many	CASSGDIQETQYF	TGTGCCAGCAGCGGGGACATACAAGAGACCCAGTACTTC
15	.	TRBJ1-6	TRBV20-1	many	CSASDSRRPNSPLHF	TGCAGTGCTAGTGATAGTAGAAGGCCTAATTCACCCCTCCACTTT
15	TRBD1	TRBJ2-2	TRBV12-3/TRBV12-4	few	CASSGSTGDTGELFF	TGTGCCAGCAGTGGTTCGACAGGGGACACCGGGGAGCTGTTTTTT
15	.	TRBJ1-3	TRBV28	.	CASSFLGRQGNTIYF	TGTGCCAGCAGTTTCCTCGGCAGGCAAGGAAACACCATATATTTT
16	.	TRBJ1-1	TRBV25-1	few	CASSEWGEGSDTEAFF	TGTGCCAGCAGTGAATGGGGTGAGGGGTCGGACACTGAAGCTTTCTTT
14	TRBD2	TRBJ2-7	TRBV20-1	many	CSARRREGNYEQYF	TGCAGTGCTAGACGCCGGGAGGGGAACTACGAGCAGTACTTC
14	.	TRBJ2-2	TRBV29-1	.	CSARSSSVTGELFF	TGCAGCGCGAGATCGAGCAGTGTCACCGGGGAGCTGTTTTTT
14	TRBD2	TRBJ2-3	TRBV20-1	few	CSARLAGGSYTQYF	TGCAGTGCCCGACTAGCGGGAGGAAGTTATACGCAGTATTTT
14	.	TRBJ1-6	TRBV12-3/TRBV12-4	many	CASNRDGDNSPLHF	TGTGCCAGCAACCGAGACGGAGATAATTCACCCCTCCACTTT
15	TRBD2	TRBJ2-2	TRBV3-1	few	CASSQSAGVTGELFF	TGTGCCAGCAGCCAATCGGCGGGAGTTACCGGGGAGCTGTTTTTT
13	TRBD1	TRBJ1-2	TRBV7-2	.	CASSPGQGGGYTF	TGTGCCAGCAGCCCGGGACAGGGGGGTGGCTACACCTTC
16	TRBD2	TRBJ2-5	TRBV7-8	.	CASNQGTSGGGETQYF	TGTGCCAGCAACCAGGGGACTAGCGGGGGGGGCGAGACCCAGTACTTC
13	.	TRBJ2-1	TRBV20-1	.	CSAASGPYNEQFF	TGCAGTGCCGCCTCGGGGCCTTACAATGAGCAGTTCTTC
15	TRBD1	TRBJ2-7	TRBV6-1	.	CASSEAGQGVGEQYF	TGTGCCAGCAGTGAAGCAGGACAGGGGGTAGGAGAGCAGTACTTC
15	.	TRBJ2-5	TRBV6-2/TRBV6-3	few	CASARRAGRGETQYF	TGTGCCAGCGCCCGGAGGGCGGGAAGAGGGGAGACCCAGTACTTC
12	.	TRBJ2-2	TRBV12-3/TRBV12-4	many	CADGVRAGELFF	TGTGCCGATGGAGTACGGGCCGGGGAGCTGTTTTTT
14	.	TRBJ2-5	TRBV20-1	many	CSAFGTGVQETQYF	TGCAGTGCTTTCGGGACGGGGGTCCAAGAGACCCAGTACTTC
16	.	TRBJ2-1	TRBV24-1	.	CATSDGSAETYNEQFF	TGTGCCACCAGTGATGGTAGCGCCGAGACCTACAATGAGCAGTTCTTC
16	.	TRBJ2-2	TRBV3-1	few	CASSQERPAGTGELFF	TGTGCCAGCAGCCAAGAAAGACCAGCTGGCACCGGGGAGCTGTTTTTT
13	TRBD2	TRBJ2-5	TRBV7-2	many	CASSMGLVETQYF	TGTGCCAGCAGCATGGGACTAGTGGAGACCCAGTACTTC
15	.	TRBJ2-2	TRBV7-7	many	CASSPDSEGSGELFF	TGTGCCAGCAGCCCAGACAGCGAGGGTTCGGGGGAGCTGTTTTTT
17	.	TRBJ2-7	TRBV20-1	many	CSAIRQTRYPLRGGQYF	TGCAGTGCTATAAGGCAGACGCGCTATCCCCTACGAGGTGGGCAGTACTTC
16	TRBD1	TRBJ1-5	TRBV5-6	.	CASSSWTGGLNQPQHF	TGTGCCAGCAGCTCGTGGACAGGCGGACTCAATCAGCCCCAGCATTTT
15	.	TRBJ2-5	TRBV10-3	many	CAISESTGGGETQYF	TGTGCCATCAGTGAGTCGACAGGAGGGGGAGAGACCCAGTACTTC
17	TRBD1	TRBJ1-2	TRBV7-2	.	CASRFRPGTGFNYGYTF	TGTGCCAGCAGATTCCGTCCGGGGACAGGGTTTAACTATGGCTACACCTTC
13	TRBD2	TRBJ2-2	TRBV20-1	few	CSARTTSYGELFF	TGCAGTGCTAGGACGACTAGCTACGGGGAGCTGTTTTTT
14	TRBD2	TRBJ2-1	TRBV10-3	many	CAISIGLADNEQFF	TGTGCCATCAGTATTGGACTAGCGGACAATGAGCAGTTCTTC
14	.	TRBJ1-1	TRBV5-1	few	CASSSGRQNTEAFF	TGCGCCAGCAGCTCGGGACGGCAGAACACTGAAGCTTTCTTT
12	.	TRBJ2-5	TRBV24-1	many	CATRGNQETQYF	TGTGCCACCCGGGGGAACCAAGAGACCCAGTACTTC
15	TRBD2	TRBJ2-7	TRBV10-3	.	CAISEGLAGADEQYF	TGTGCCATCAGTGAGGGACTAGCGGGGGCTGACGAGCAGTACTTC
14	.	TRBJ1-1	TRBV28	.	CASSLYGSDNKAFF	TGTGCCAGCAGTTTATATGGCAGCGATAATAAAGCTTTCTTT